The TCR beta chain under discussion was sequenced for a study of T-cell reconstitution after alpha-beta-depleted transplantation in children. This CDR3 is built from 15 residues. The germline V gene encodes CDR1 KGHSH and CDR2 LQKENI. V lost 4 bases and J lost 1, with 13 bases in between. Using unique molecular identifiers, the investigators prepared the TCRbeta library. TCRdb re-called the PCR reads with MiXCR, one entry per CDR3 protein. The table includes approximately 93,000 distinct CDR3 sequences, 8% to 9% detected once. This clonotype appeared once. The rearrangement links TRBV18 to TRBJ2-5; maybe TRBD1 (6 bases). Sequencing was performed on PBMCs from the stem cell graft donor, taken from the stem cell graft. This clonotype was sampled from a human donor who donated a stem cell graft to a child with congenital amegakaryocytic thrombocytopenia. CDR3 loop: CASSQRTAPQETQYF. DNA of the CDR3: TGTGCCAGCTCACAGAGGACAGCGCCCCAAGAGACCCAGTACTTC.